Given below is one T cell receptor beta chain in context. Antigen specificity is unknown. Researchers ran the PCR with 60 Vbeta and 13 Jbeta primers. The data were produced by immunoSEQ multiplex PCR, yet TCRdb's version contains in-frame clones alone and is incomplete. Here the sample spans around 150,000 clones, nearly 80% being singletons. The data were taken from a study of cytomegalovirus exposure and HLA in healthy donors. General observations from the study: Relative to equally common others, HLA-associated TCR beta chains showed greater clonal expansion in a later analysis. There was a cluster of highly shared sequence variants that was likely a sequencing artifact. Many donors carried some public TCRs, although rarity characterized most TCR sequences.

The CDR3 has 11 residues. The germline V gene encodes CDR1 SNHLY and CDR2 FYNNEI. Between the trimmed V and J ends, which lost 5 bases and 16 bases, there was a span of 14 bases. Input material: PBMCs. The chain links TRBV2 to TRBJ1-4, with D possibly being TRBD1 (6 bases). The clonotype was recovered from a woman aged 45-65 years in good health and CMV-seropositive. The CDR3, as DNA: TGTGCCAGCAGTCGGGACAACCTGTGGTTTTTT. This translates into CASSRDNLWFF. The entire variable domain, with the rest obtained from reference TRBV2 and TRBJ1-4, is as follows: EPEVTQTPSHQVTQMGQEVILRCVPISNHLYFYWYRQILGQKVEFLVSFYNNEISEKSEIFDDQFSVERPDGSNFTLKIRSTKLEDSAMYFCASSRDNLWFFGSGTQLSVL.